This TCR beta chain is drawn from a study of blood T cell repertoires in COVID-19. Study information: Italy, Spain and the United States were the sources of the convalescent and acute COVID-19 samples. T cells, B-cell-depleted T cells, or PBMCs supplied cDNA or gDNA.

Patients at the Seattle site were enrolled during active infection and followed longitudinally. Deletions cut 8 bases from V and 0 bases from J, with 8 bases between. CDR1 and CDR2 from the germline V gene are LNHDA and SQIVND (reference sequence). The CDR3 covers 14 residues. Per the study methods: From reference gene primer amplification, estimates of nucleated cell counts were derived. Sequencing was performed with immunoSEQ multiplex PCR; in TCRdb, only in-frame clones are kept and a portion is missing. V and J calls and clone size are as listed in that table; D and trimming were resolved from the DNA. The table shows roughly 150,000 clones, with 87% occurring only once.

Sequencing was carried out using peripheral blood. This chain joins TRBV19 and TRBJ1-6; no clear D gene. This TCR was sampled from a woman in her 70s with COVID-19, enrolled during active disease. The CDR3, as DNA: TGTGCCAGTGGGGAGAGCTCCTATAATTCACCCCTCCACTTT. Translation gives CASGESSYNSPLHF. The variable domain in full, completed from reference TRBV19 and TRBJ1-6, reads DGGITQSPKYLFRKEGQNVTLSCEQNLNHDAMYWYRQDPGQGLRLIYYSQIVNDFQKGDIAEGYSVSREKKESFPLTVTSAQKNPTAFYLCASGESSYNSPLHFGNGTRLTVT.